This T cell receptor beta chain stems from a study of T-cell memory formation after mild COVID-19. General study points: CD4+ bias marked clones expanding day 15 to 37, unlike balanced contracting clones. Within pre-infection memory, some responding clones were found, suggesting cross-reactive memory joined.

A note on this clonotype: Antigen specificity is unknown.

Constant-segment primers and 5'RACE yielded cDNA libraries for TCR alpha and TCR beta, each carrying sample barcodes and UMIs. One entry per CDR3 protein results from TCRdb running MiXCR on the 5' RACE reads. The table records more than 300,000 distinct CDR3 sequences, 14% of them present only once. Sequencing was carried out using PBMCs or a T cell subset sorted from them (not recorded which). This clonotype originated in a man younger than 35 who had mild COVID-19 (a few samples of this study predate the infection). Cell type and time point are not known.

The CDR3 spells CASSPQGAYEKLFF. Written as DNA, the CDR3 is TGTGCCAGCAGCCCACAGGGGGCATATGAAAAACTGTTTTTT. The chain combines TRBV6-2 or TRBV6-3 with TRBJ1-4; 9 positions agree with TRBD1. CDR1 and CDR2 (germline): MNHEY, SVGEGT. The V segment lost 6 bases and the J segment 6 bases; nucleotides outside the gene matches: 5. The length of the CDR3 is 14 residues.